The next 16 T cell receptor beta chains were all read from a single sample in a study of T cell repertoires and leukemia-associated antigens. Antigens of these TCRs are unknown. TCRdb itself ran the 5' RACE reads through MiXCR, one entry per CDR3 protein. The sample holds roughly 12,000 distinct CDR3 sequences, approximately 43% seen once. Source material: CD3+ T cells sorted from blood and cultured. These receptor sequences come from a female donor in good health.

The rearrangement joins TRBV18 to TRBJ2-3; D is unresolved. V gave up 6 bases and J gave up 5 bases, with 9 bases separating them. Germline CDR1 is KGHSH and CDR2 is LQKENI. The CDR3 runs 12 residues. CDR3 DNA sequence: TGTGCCAGCTCCCAAATGGGAGATACGCAGTATTTT. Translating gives CASSQMGDTQYF.

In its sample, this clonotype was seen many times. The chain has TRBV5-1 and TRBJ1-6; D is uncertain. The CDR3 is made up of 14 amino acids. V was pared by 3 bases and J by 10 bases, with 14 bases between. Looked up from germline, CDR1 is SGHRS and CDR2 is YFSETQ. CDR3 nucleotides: TGCGCCAGCAGCTCCCAAACGAAGGGATCACCCCTCCACTTT. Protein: CASSSQTKGSPLHF.

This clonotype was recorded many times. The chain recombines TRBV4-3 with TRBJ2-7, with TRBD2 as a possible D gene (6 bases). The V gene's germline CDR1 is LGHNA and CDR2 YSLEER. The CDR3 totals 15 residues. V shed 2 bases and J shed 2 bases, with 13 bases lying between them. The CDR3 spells CASSQTLAAAYEQYF. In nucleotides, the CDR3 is TGCGCCAGCAGCCAAACCTTAGCGGCGGCCTACGAGCAGTACTTC.

CDR3 residues: CASSPLANTGELFF. CDR3 nucleotide sequence: TGTGCCAGCAGTCCATTAGCGAACACCGGGGAGCTGTTTTTT. This chain joins TRBV6-6 and TRBJ2-2; no definite D call. The ends were cut back, 5 bases at V and 0 bases at J, with 7 bases in the middle. CDR3 length: 14 residues. The V gene's germline CDR1 is MNHNY and CDR2 SVGAGI (reference sequence).

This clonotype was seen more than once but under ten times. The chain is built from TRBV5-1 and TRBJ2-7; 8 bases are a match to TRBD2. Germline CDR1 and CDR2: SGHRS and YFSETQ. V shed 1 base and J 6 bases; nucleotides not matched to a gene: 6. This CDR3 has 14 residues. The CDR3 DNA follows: TGCGCCAGCAGCTTGTACGGGAGGGCCAGCGAGCAGTACTTC. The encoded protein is CASSLYGRASEQYF.

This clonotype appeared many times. Here the CDR3 reads CASSLWPGELFF. CDR3 bases: TGTGCCAGCAGCTTATGGCCCGGGGAGCTGTTTTTT. The genes are TRBV7-9 and TRBJ2-2; D uncertain. CDR1 and CDR2 from the germline V gene are SEHNR and FQNEAQ (reference sequence). The germline V and J ends were trimmed by 2 bases and 6 bases, with 4 bases remaining between them. The CDR3 is 12 amino acids.

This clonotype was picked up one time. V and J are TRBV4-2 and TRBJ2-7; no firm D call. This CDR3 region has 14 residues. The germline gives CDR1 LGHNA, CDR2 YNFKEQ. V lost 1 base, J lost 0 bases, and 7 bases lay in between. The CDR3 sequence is CASSQADPSYEQYF. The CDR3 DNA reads TGTGCCAGCAGCCAAGCGGACCCCTCCTACGAGCAGTACTTC.

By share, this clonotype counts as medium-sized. CDR3 loop: CSARGAVNTGELFF. CDR3 sequence (DNA): TGCAGTGCTAGAGGGGCGGTGAACACCGGGGAGCTGTTTTTT. The chain couples TRBV20-1 to TRBJ2-2; no clear D. Germline V gene lookup returns CDR1 DFQATT and CDR2 SNEGSKA (reference sequence). V was cut by 1 base and J by 1 base, with 7 bases left in between. The CDR3 totals 14 residues.

The CDR3 DNA sequence: TGCAGTGGGGGGGACTACGAGCAGTACTTC. Translating it yields CSGGDYEQYF. The chain uses TRBV20-1 and TRBJ2-7, with a possible D match to TRBD2 (6 bases). The CDR3 length is 10 residues. Trimming left V 7 bases short and J 3 bases short, with 7 bases between. Germline V gives CDR1 DFQATT, CDR2 SNEGSKA (reference sequence).

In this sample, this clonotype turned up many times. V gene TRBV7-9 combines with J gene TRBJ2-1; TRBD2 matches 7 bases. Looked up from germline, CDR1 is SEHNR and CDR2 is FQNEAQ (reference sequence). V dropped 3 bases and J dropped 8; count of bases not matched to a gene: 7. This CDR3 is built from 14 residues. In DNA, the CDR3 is TGTGCCAGCAGCTTCATGGGCGGGAGTGATGAGCAGTTCTTC. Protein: CASSFMGGSDEQFF.

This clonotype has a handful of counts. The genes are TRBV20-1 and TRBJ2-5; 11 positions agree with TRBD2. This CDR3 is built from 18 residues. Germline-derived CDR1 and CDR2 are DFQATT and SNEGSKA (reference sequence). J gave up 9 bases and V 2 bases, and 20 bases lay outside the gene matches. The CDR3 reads CSARPTSGRDPREAPQYF. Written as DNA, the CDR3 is TGCAGTGCTAGACCCACTAGCGGGAGAGATCCAAGAGAGGCCCCCCAGTACTTC.

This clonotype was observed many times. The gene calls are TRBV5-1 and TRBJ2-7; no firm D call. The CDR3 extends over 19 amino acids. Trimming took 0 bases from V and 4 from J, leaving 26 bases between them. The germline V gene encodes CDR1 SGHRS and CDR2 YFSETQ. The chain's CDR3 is CASSLAGDRTAGSGYEQYF. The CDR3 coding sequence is TGCGCCAGCAGCTTGGCCGGTGACCGGACGGCTGGAAGTGGGTACGAGCAGTACTTC.

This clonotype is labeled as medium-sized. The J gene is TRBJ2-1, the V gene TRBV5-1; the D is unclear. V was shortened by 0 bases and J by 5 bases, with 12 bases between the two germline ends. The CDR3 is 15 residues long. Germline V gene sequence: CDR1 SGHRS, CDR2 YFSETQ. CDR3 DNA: TGCGCCAGCAGCTTGGAGGTGGTAATCGACAATGAGCAGTTCTTC. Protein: CASSLEVVIDNEQFF.

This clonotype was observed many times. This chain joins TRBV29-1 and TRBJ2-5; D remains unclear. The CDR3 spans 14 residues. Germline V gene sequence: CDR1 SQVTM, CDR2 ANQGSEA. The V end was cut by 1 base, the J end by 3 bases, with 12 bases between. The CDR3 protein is CSVEVRLRKETQYF. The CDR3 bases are TGCAGCGTTGAAGTGCGCCTGAGGAAAGAGACCCAGTACTTC.

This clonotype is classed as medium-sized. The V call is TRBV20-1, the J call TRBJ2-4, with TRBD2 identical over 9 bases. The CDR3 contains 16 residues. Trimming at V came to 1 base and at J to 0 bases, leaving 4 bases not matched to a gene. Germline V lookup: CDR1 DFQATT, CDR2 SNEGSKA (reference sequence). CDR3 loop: CSARGLAGIAKNIQYF. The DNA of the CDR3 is TGCAGTGCTAGAGGCCTAGCGGGAATAGCCAAAAACATTCAGTACTTC.

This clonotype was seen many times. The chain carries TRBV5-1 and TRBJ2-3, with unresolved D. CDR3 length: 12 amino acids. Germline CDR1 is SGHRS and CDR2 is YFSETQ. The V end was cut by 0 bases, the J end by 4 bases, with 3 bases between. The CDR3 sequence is CASSLASDTQYF. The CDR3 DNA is TGCGCCAGCAGCTTGGCGTCAGATACGCAGTATTTT.